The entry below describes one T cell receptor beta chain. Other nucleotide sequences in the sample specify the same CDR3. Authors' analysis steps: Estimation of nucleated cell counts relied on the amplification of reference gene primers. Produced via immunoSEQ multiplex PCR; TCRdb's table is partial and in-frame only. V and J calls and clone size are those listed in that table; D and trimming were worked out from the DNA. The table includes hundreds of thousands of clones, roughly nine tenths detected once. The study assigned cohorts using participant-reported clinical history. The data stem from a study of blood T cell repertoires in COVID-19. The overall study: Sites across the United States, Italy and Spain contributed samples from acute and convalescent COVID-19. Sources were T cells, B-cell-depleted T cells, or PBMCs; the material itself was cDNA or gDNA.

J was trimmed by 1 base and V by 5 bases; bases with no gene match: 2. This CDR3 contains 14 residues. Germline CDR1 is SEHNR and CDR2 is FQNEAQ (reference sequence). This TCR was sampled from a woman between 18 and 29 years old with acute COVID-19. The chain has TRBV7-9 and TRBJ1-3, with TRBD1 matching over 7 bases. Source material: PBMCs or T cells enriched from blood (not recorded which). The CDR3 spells CASSLTGSGNTIYF. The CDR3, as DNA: TGTGCCAGCAGCCTGACAGGGTCTGGAAACACCATATATTTT.